Shown below are 31 T cell receptor beta chains from a single sample sequenced in a study of cytomegalovirus exposure and HLA in healthy donors. PCR involved 60 Vbeta and 13 Jbeta primers. Clones were sequenced by immunoSEQ multiplex PCR, and TCRdb holds only the in-frame ones, with some missing. This table holds 150,000 or so clones, 65% to 80% found once. Sequenced: PBMCs. All receptors derive from a woman aged 40 to 50 in good health and CMV-seronegative.

The chain joins TRBV5-1 to TRBJ2-3, with 9 bases identical to TRBD2. V trimming: 4 bases; J trimming: 10 bases; junction bases outside the gene matches: 7. The CDR3 length is 13 residues. Germline CDR1 reads SGHRS; CDR2 reads YFSETQ. DNA for the CDR3: TGCGCCAGCAGCCCGGCGGGAGGGGGGGCGCAGTATTTT. Encoded protein: CASSPAGGGAQYF.

V gene TRBV5-7 combines with J gene TRBJ1-2, with TRBD1 as a possible D gene (5 bases). TRBV5-7 falls under the ORF class, with uncertain function. The V gene lost 7 bases and the J gene lost 2 bases, with 18 bases spanning the gap. CDR3 length: 15 amino acids. The CDR3 DNA is TGTGCCAGCCTCTGGCGGGGGACCCCGAACTATGGCTACACCTTC. Protein sequence: CASLWRGTPNYGYTF.

This rearrangement joins TRBV28 to TRBJ1-1; D is undetermined. The CDR3 consists of 14 residues. V lost 5 bases and J lost 1, with 11 bases in between. Germline lookup yields CDR1 MDHEN and CDR2 SYDVKM. CDR3 sequence (DNA): TGTGCCAGCAGTAACTTCCCAGGGAACACTGAAGCTTTCTTT. It is translated as CASSNFPGNTEAFF.

The chain joins TRBV5-1 to TRBJ2-5; 12 nucleotides agree with TRBD2. V lost 4 bases and J lost 5; bases outside the gene matches: 21. The CDR3 contains 20 residues. The V gene's germline CDR1 is SGHRS and CDR2 YFSETQ. CDR3 region: CASSLHRDRGRLAGAETQYF. In nucleotides, the CDR3 is TGCGCCAGCAGCCTCCACCGGGACAGGGGACGACTAGCGGGGGCTGAGACCCAGTACTTC.

The chain joins TRBV2 to TRBJ2-1, with TRBD2 identical over 15 bases. The germline gives CDR1 SNHLY, CDR2 FYNNEI. V lost 5 bases and J lost 7; bases outside the gene matches: 3. CDR3 length: 15 amino acids. CDR3 region: CASSWTSGRENEQFF. The CDR3, as DNA: TGTGCCAGCAGTTGGACTAGCGGGAGGGAAAATGAGCAGTTCTTC.

This clone was counted a few times. V gene TRBV5-1 combines with J gene TRBJ1-5, with TRBD1 identical over 10 bases. Trimming cost V 3 bases and J 4 bases; bases outside gene matches: 4. The V gene's germline CDR1 is SGHRS and CDR2 YFSETQ. There are 15 residues in the CDR3. The CDR3 DNA follows: TGCGCCAGCAGCTCGGGACAGGGGTTGAATCAGCCCCAGCATTTT. Its translation: CASSSGQGLNQPQHF.

The chain is built from TRBV4-2 and TRBJ2-2, with D maybe TRBD2 (5 bases). Trimming took 8 bases from V and 1 from J, leaving 14 bases between them. Per germline, CDR1 LGHNA and CDR2 YNFKEQ. CDR3 length: 15 amino acids. The DNA of the CDR3 is TGTGCCAGCGGAGGCGGCAGGCGGAACACCGGGGAGCTGTTTTTT. Translating gives CASGGGRRNTGELFF.

CDR3 sequence reads: CASSYPWQGVAKETQYF. The CDR3 bases are TGTGCCAGCAGTTACCCCTGGCAGGGCGTCGCTAAAGAGACCCAGTACTTC. The genes are TRBV28 and TRBJ2-5; D is perhaps TRBD1 (5 bases). CDR1 is MDHEN and CDR2 is SYDVKM in the germline V gene. This CDR3 is 17 amino acids long. V dropped 4 bases and J dropped 3 bases, with 21 bases sitting between them.

The chain links TRBV10-3 to TRBJ2-6, with 8 bases aligning to TRBD1. Per germline, CDR1 ENHRY and CDR2 SYGVKD. This CDR3 spans 17 amino acids. The V segment lost 11 bases and the J segment 0 bases; nucleotides outside the gene matches: 12. CDR3 sequence: CALSSGTGVSGANVLTF. As DNA, the CDR3 is TGTGCCTTATCTTCCGGGACAGGAGTCTCTGGGGCCAACGTCCTGACTTTC.

There are a few counts of this clone. This chain connects TRBV30 to TRBJ2-7; D may be TRBD2 (5 bases). Per germline, CDR1 GTSNPN and CDR2 SVGIG (reference sequence). V lost 5 bases and J 10 bases, leaving 21 bases between the germline ends. CDR3 length: 13 amino acids. The CDR3 loop is CAWGAGGSLNQYF. DNA for the CDR3: TGTGCCTGGGGCGCGGGCGGATCCCTGAACCAGTACTTC.

This chain uses TRBV29-1 with TRBJ2-1; weak D call: TRBD2 (6 bases). The germline V and J ends were trimmed by 3 bases and 0 bases, with 12 bases remaining between them. The germline V gene has CDR1 SQVTM and CDR2 ANQGSEA. This CDR3 region has 15 residues. DNA for the CDR3: TGCAGCGTTGACGGGGGAGTTAGCTCCTACAATGAGCAGTTCTTC. Its protein product is CSVDGGVSSYNEQFF.

The table lists this clone with a count of one. This chain uses TRBV4-1 with TRBJ1-4; 11 bases are shared with TRBD1. This CDR3 has 15 residues. Germline lookup yields CDR1 MGHRA and CDR2 YSYEKL. Trimming took 1 base from V and 7 from J; bases not matched to a gene: 2. The CDR3 loop reads CASSQAGQGAEKLFF. CDR3 coding DNA: TGCGCCAGCAGCCAAGCTGGACAGGGGGCTGAAAAACTGTTTTTT.

The chain carries TRBV6-6 and TRBJ1-5; D might be TRBD1 (6 bases). V lost 7 bases and J 3 bases, leaving 13 bases between the germline ends. Germline CDR1 MNHNY, CDR2 SVGAGI (reference sequence). This CDR3 is 14 amino acids long. The DNA for the CDR3 is TGTGCCAGCACCCCCGACAGGATCAATCAGCCCCAGCATTTT. Residues: CASTPDRINQPQHF.

The chain links TRBV6-4 to TRBJ2-7; D possibly corresponds to TRBD2 (6 bases). The V end lost 4 bases, the J end lost 9 bases, and 16 bases lay between the germline ends. This CDR3 has 13 residues. The germline gives CDR1 MRHNA, CDR2 SNTAGT. In DNA form, the CDR3 reads TGTGCCAGCAGTGGGACTGCGGGGTTGGTGCAGTACTTC. This encodes CASSGTAGLVQYF.

V and J are TRBV5-1 and TRBJ2-6; perhaps TRBD1 as D (5 bases). Germline V CDR1 and CDR2: SGHRS, YFSETQ. The CDR3 extends over 15 amino acids. V was clipped by 6 bases and J by 0 bases, with 10 bases between them. CDR3 in DNA: TGCGCCAGCACCACAGGAAACTCTGGGGCCAACGTCCTGACTTTC. Its translation is CASTTGNSGANVLTF.

The chain employs TRBV14 and TRBJ1-1, with D tentatively TRBD1 (5 bases). The CDR3 runs 14 residues. Germline lookup yields CDR1 SGHDN and CDR2 FVKESK. V was pared by 2 bases and J by 0 bases, with 7 bases between. CDR3 amino acids: CASSQRGLNTEAFF. In DNA form, the CDR3 reads TGTGCCAGCAGCCAAAGGGGTCTGAACACTGAAGCTTTCTTT. Using reference TRBV14 and TRBJ1-1 for the parts outside the CDR3, the full variable domain is EAGVTQFPSHSVIEKGQTVTLRCDPISGHDNLYWYRRVMGKEIKFLLHFVKESKQDESGMPNNRFLAERTGGTYSTLKVQPAELEDSGVYFCASSQRGLNTEAFFGQGTRLTVV.

V is TRBV19 and J is TRBJ1-1, with D uncertain. This CDR3 has 12 residues. Germline CDR1 reads LNHDA; CDR2 reads SQIVND (reference sequence). The V gene lost 6 bases and the J gene lost 0 bases, with 5 bases spanning the gap. This chain's CDR3 is CASRIMNTEAFF. CDR3 coding DNA: TGTGCCAGTAGAATCATGAACACTGAAGCTTTCTTT.

This clone was seen a handful of times. The chain employs TRBV5-6 and TRBJ2-3, with 7 bases identical to TRBD1. V trimming: 4 bases; J trimming: 7 bases; junction bases outside the gene matches: 3. The germline V gene encodes CDR1 SGHDT and CDR2 YYEEEE. The CDR3 contains 12 residues. The CDR3 DNA sequence: TGTGCCAGCAGCCGGGACAGTTATACGCAGTATTTT. Its translation is CASSRDSYTQYF.

In its sample, this clone was seen a few times. The chain carries TRBV13 and TRBJ2-1; 14 bases are shared with TRBD2. Germline V gene data show CDR1 as PRHDT and CDR2 as FYEKMQ (reference sequence). Trimming took 5 bases from V and 8 from J; bases not matched to a gene: 5. The CDR3 runs to 15 residues. The CDR3 nucleotides read TGTGCCAGCAGCCCTGGGACTAGCGGGAGTCATGAGCAGTTCTTC. Translating it yields CASSPGTSGSHEQFF.

The rearrangement links TRBV4-1 to TRBJ2-7; possibly TRBD1 for D (6 bases). This CDR3 region has 16 residues. Germline V gene lookup returns CDR1 MGHRA and CDR2 YSYEKL. Trimming left V 3 bases short and J 5 bases short, with 20 bases between. The CDR3 loop is CASSHQANRVRDEQYF. CDR3 nucleotide sequence: TGCGCCAGCAGCCACCAGGCTAACAGGGTTCGGGACGAGCAGTACTTC.

The rearrangement links TRBV30 to TRBJ1-3, with D tentatively TRBD1 (5 bases). CDR1 GTSNPN and CDR2 SVGIG come from the germline V gene (reference sequence). The CDR3 has 14 residues. V shed 2 bases and J shed 3 bases, with 11 bases lying between them. As DNA, the CDR3 is TGTGCCTGGAGTTCAGGGACTGTTGGAAACACCATATATTTT. Its protein product is CAWSSGTVGNTIYF.

J is TRBJ2-2 and V is TRBV11-3; D might be TRBD2 (6 bases). Trimming removed 5 bases at V and 6 bases at J, with 19 bases between. The CDR3 totals 16 residues. Germline CDR1 SGHNT, CDR2 YENEEA. The CDR3 DNA reads TGTGCCAGCAGCCCACCGGAGGGGTCCCTATCCGGGGAGCTGTTTTTT. Its translation: CASSPPEGSLSGELFF.

The chain links TRBV7-8 to TRBJ2-7; D is perhaps TRBD2 (5 bases). Germline V gives CDR1 SGHVS, CDR2 FQNEAQ. Between the trimmed V and J ends, which lost 0 bases and 0 bases, there was a span of 15 bases. The length of the CDR3 is 17 residues. The CDR3 region has the DNA TGTGCCAGCAGCTTAGCGCGGAGGCCGGCTAGCTCCTACGAGCAGTACTTC. Translated: CASSLARRPASSYEQYF.

The chain employs TRBV28 and TRBJ1-3; perhaps TRBD1 as D (6 bases). Germline V gives CDR1 MDHEN, CDR2 SYDVKM. The CDR3 totals 14 residues. V lost 11 bases and J 1 base, leaving 15 bases between the germline ends. The CDR3 here is CAVRTDLSGNTIYF. DNA for the CDR3: TGTGCCGTACGGACAGATCTATCTGGAAACACCATATATTTT.

This chain uses TRBV6-1 with TRBJ1-4; tentatively, D is TRBD1 (5 bases). The CDR3 consists of 14 residues. The ends were cut back, 10 bases at V and 3 bases at J, with 15 bases in the middle. Germline V gives CDR1 MNHNS, CDR2 SASEGT. The CDR3 sequence is CATGMGGANEKLFF. The CDR3 DNA follows: TGTGCCACCGGGATGGGGGGGGCTAATGAAAAACTGTTTTTT.

This chain joins TRBV7-9 and TRBJ1-5; the D is unclear. Germline CDR1 SEHNR, CDR2 FQNEAQ (reference sequence). V shed 1 base and J shed 4 bases, with 8 bases lying between them. The CDR3 has 14 residues. The CDR3 DNA reads as TGTGCCAGCAGCTTAGGACCAGGAAATCAGCCCCAGCATTTT. Its protein product is CASSLGPGNQPQHF.

The chain employs TRBV6-5 and TRBJ1-4, with no clear D. There are 14 residues in the CDR3. CDR1 and CDR2 from the germline V gene are MNHEY and SVGAGI. V lost 4 bases and J lost 8, with 14 bases in between. The CDR3 spells CASSSLPPPEKLFF. The CDR3 coding sequence is TGTGCCAGCAGTTCCCTCCCTCCCCCCGAAAAACTGTTTTTT.

The chain has TRBV15 and TRBJ1-5; 7 nucleotides align to TRBD1. V was pared by 6 bases and J by 5 bases, with 4 bases of the junction left unmatched. This CDR3 is 13 amino acids long. Germline V gene data show CDR1 as LNHNV and CDR2 as YYDKDF (reference sequence). In nucleotides, the CDR3 is TGTGCCACCAGTGGGACAGCGCATCAGCCCCAGCATTTT. Its protein is CATSGTAHQPQHF.

V and J are TRBV5-1 and TRBJ2-7; 8 bases are shared with TRBD2. The CDR3 is 14 residues long. V lost 3 bases, J lost 5 bases, and 7 bases stayed unmatched. Germline assignment: CDR1 SGHRS and CDR2 YFSETQ. CDR3 nucleotide sequence: TGCGCCAGCAGCTGGCATAGCGGGACGGACGAGCAGTACTTC. Translated: CASSWHSGTDEQYF.

The chain joins TRBV6-1 to TRBJ2-6; perhaps TRBD2 as D (6 bases). V was shortened by 4 bases and J by 3 bases, with 16 bases between the two germline ends. The CDR3 runs to 17 residues. Looked up from germline, CDR1 is MNHNS and CDR2 is SASEGT. CDR3 in amino acids: CASSATAGSHGANVLTF. CDR3 in DNA: TGTGCCAGCAGTGCCACGGCGGGGAGTCATGGGGCCAACGTCCTGACTTTC.

This sequence joins TRBV5-6 and TRBJ1-5, with 12 positions matching TRBD1. CDR1 and CDR2 (germline): SGHDT, YYEEEE. V lost 2 bases to trimming and J lost 7 bases; unmatched junction nucleotides: 10. CDR3 size: 17 residues. The CDR3 loop reads CASSFRPGQGADQPQHF. CDR3 DNA: TGTGCCAGCAGCTTCCGTCCGGGACAGGGGGCGGACCAGCCCCAGCATTTT. The complete variable domain, with remaining parts taken from reference TRBV5-6 and TRBJ1-5, reads DAGVTQSPTHLIKTRGQQVTLRCSPKSGHDTVSWYQQALGQGPQFIFQYYEEEERQRGNFPDRFSGHQFPNYSSELNVNALLLGDSALYLCASSFRPGQGADQPQHFGDGTRLSIL.